Each of the 23 T cell receptor beta chains below was sequenced from the same sample in a study of regulatory T cells in long-lasting Graves disease. According to the study, TCR beta libraries were built with iRepertoire HTBI primers and CDR3-region Arm-PCR. One entry per CDR3 protein, called by TCRdb with MiXCR from the multiplex PCR reads. The sample yields about 400,000 distinct CDR3 sequences, 20% seen once. The time point is: persistent/refractory GD, antithyroid drugs over 5 years with positive TRAb. The TCR library used RNA extracted from PBMCs. The input for sequencing was peripheral blood mononuclear cells (PBMCs), taken when the disease was refractory, from a patient treated with antithyroid drugs. The receptors shown here come from a female donor with Graves disease.

Only a few counts were recorded for this clonotype. The CDR3, as DNA: TGTGCCATCAGTGATCGATCCATGAACACTGAAGCTTTCTTT. Residues: CAISDRSMNTEAFF. The V gene is TRBV10-3, the J gene TRBJ1-1, with D unresolved. CDR3 length equals 14 residues. Trimming shortened V by 3 bases and J by 0 bases, and 8 bases separated the two germline ends. CDR1 is ENHRY and CDR2 is SYGVKD in the germline V gene.

This chain links TRBV11-2 with TRBJ2-3; D gene ambiguous. V lost 4 bases, J lost 4 bases, and 9 bases lay in between. Per the germline V gene, CDR1 is SGHAT and CDR2 is FQNNGV. This CDR3 has 13 amino acids. CDR3 amino acids: CASSSVGADTQYF. DNA for the CDR3: TGTGCCAGCAGCTCCGTGGGTGCAGATACGCAGTATTTT.

This clonotype was seen only a few times. The chain carries TRBV5-1 and TRBJ1-2; D uncertain. Germline CDR1 SGHRS, CDR2 YFSETQ. The CDR3 runs to 13 residues. V was shortened by 1 base and J by 7 bases, with 11 bases between the two germline ends. The CDR3 DNA is TGCGCCAGCAGCTTGCAAGTGTCGGCTGGCTACACCTTC. It yields the protein CASSLQVSAGYTF.

Comment on this clonotype: This may be a read error: a much more frequent sequence differs by one nucleotide. The chain has TRBV29-1 and TRBJ2-5; TRBD2 matches at 8 bases. CDR3 length: 13 amino acids. The J segment lost 4 bases and the V segment lost 5 bases, leaving 6 bases of the junction unmatched. Looked up from germline, CDR1 is SQVTM and CDR2 is ANQGSEA. The CDR3 protein is CSVTGLVGETQYF. As DNA, the CDR3 is TGCAGCGTTACGGGACTAGTCGGAGAGACCCAGTACTTC.

This clonotype was counted a few times. The genes are TRBV30 and TRBJ1-2; possible D gene TRBD1, 6 bases. CDR3 length equals 13 residues. Trimming stripped 3 bases from V and 6 bases from J, with 14 bases between. Germline V gives CDR1 GTSNPN, CDR2 SVGIG (reference sequence). The CDR3 DNA sequence: TGTGCCTGGAGCCCCGGGACAATACATGGCTACACCTTC. This encodes CAWSPGTIHGYTF.

This clonotype was observed many times. The chain joins TRBV28 to TRBJ1-1; D ambiguous. The germline CDR1 and CDR2 sequences are MDHEN and SYDVKM. The CDR3 runs to 14 residues. The V end lost 3 bases, the J end lost 4 bases, and 12 bases lay between the germline ends. The CDR3 nucleotides are TGTGCCAGCAGTTTCGAGGGTTCGGGCACTGAAGCTTTCTTT. Translating it yields CASSFEGSGTEAFF.

Worth noting for this clonotype: A much larger clone differs from this one at a single base, so this may be a read error. This rearrangement joins TRBV12-3 or TRBV12-4 to TRBJ1-2; 7 bases are shared with TRBD1. The CDR3 totals 13 residues. CDR3 residues: CATTGDRGYDYTF. The CDR3 bases are TGTGCCACCACAGGGGATCGGGGCTATGACTACACCTTC.

This clonotype was detected many times. The chain links TRBV28 to TRBJ1-1; D is possibly TRBD1 (6 bases). Between the trimmed V and J ends, which lost 3 bases and 3 bases, there was a span of 8 bases. Germline V gives CDR1 MDHEN, CDR2 SYDVKM. The CDR3 contains 13 residues. CDR3 region: CASSFRGHTEAFF. In nucleotides, the CDR3 is TGTGCCAGCAGTTTCAGGGGCCACACTGAAGCTTTCTTT.

This clonotype was recorded at least ten times. This sequence joins TRBV28 and TRBJ1-4; possible D gene TRBD1, 6 bases. The CDR3 has 14 residues. V gave up 4 bases and J gave up 6 bases, with 12 bases separating them. CDR1 is MDHEN and CDR2 is SYDVKM in the germline V gene. DNA of the CDR3: TGTGCCAGCAGTTCGGCAGGGGAGGATGAAAAACTGTTTTTT. Amino acid sequence: CASSSAGEDEKLFF.

The genes are TRBV20-1 and TRBJ2-7, with D unresolved. CDR1 is DFQATT, CDR2 SNEGSKA, per germline (reference sequence). V lost 6 bases, J lost 3 bases, and 27 bases lay in between. This CDR3 has 17 amino acids. The CDR3 reads CSAQPRAWHQDVYEQYF. The CDR3 DNA follows: TGCAGTGCCCAACCACGGGCTTGGCACCAAGACGTCTACGAGCAGTACTTC.

This sequence joins TRBV12-3 or TRBV12-4 and TRBJ2-2; D is possibly TRBD1 (6 bases). Trimming shortened V by 5 bases and J by 3 bases, and 13 bases separated the two germline ends. The CDR3 loop spans 15 amino acids. This CDR3 reads CASSPTGLHTGELFF. The CDR3 nucleotides are TGTGCCAGCAGTCCTACAGGGTTGCACACCGGGGAGCTGTTTTTT.

This clonotype was picked up many times. This chain links TRBV28 with TRBJ2-7; perhaps TRBD2 as D (5 bases). The V end was cut by 5 bases, the J end by 9 bases, with 23 bases between. The CDR3 length is 15 residues. Germline CDR1 MDHEN, CDR2 SYDVKM. The CDR3 nucleotides read TGTGCCAGCAGTCCACTTTTTAACGGGATGTTTCCGCAGTACTTC. Translation gives CASSPLFNGMFPQYF.

This clonotype appeared a few times. V usage is TRBV20-1 and J usage is TRBJ1-1; no firm D call. Trimming removed 6 bases from V and 6 bases from J, with 17 bases in between. Germline CDR1 is DFQATT and CDR2 is SNEGSKA (reference sequence). The CDR3 contains 13 residues. The CDR3, as DNA: TGCAGTGCCATAGGTCCGACGGGCTCTGAAGCTTTCTTT. Protein product: CSAIGPTGSEAFF.

This chain joins TRBV29-1 and TRBJ2-3, with a weak D call TRBD2 (6 bases). This CDR3 has 13 residues. Between the trimmed V and J ends, which lost 3 bases and 0 bases, there was a span of 7 bases. Germline-derived CDR1 and CDR2 are SQVTM and ANQGSEA. CDR3 DNA sequence: TGCAGCGTTGATAGCGGCAGCACAGATACGCAGTATTTT. Amino acid sequence: CSVDSGSTDTQYF.

As for this clonotype: This clone may be a read error of a much larger clone one base away. The chain links TRBV7-2 to TRBJ2-5; tentative D call: TRBD1 (5 bases). The germline V gene has CDR1 SGHTA and CDR2 FQGNSA. The CDR3 consists of 17 residues. CDR3 protein: CASSLDEFGAQQATQYF. The CDR3 nucleotides are TGTGCCAGCAGCTTAGATGAGTTTGGGGCCCAACAAGCGACCCAGTACTTC.

This clonotype was observed once. This may come from a read error, since a much larger clone is one base off. V is TRBV7-2 and J is TRBJ2-5; 12 positions match TRBD2. V lost 4 bases and J lost 7; bases outside the gene matches: 10. The CDR3 consists of 16 residues. Germline CDR1 is SGHTA and CDR2 is FQGNSA. As DNA, the CDR3 is TGTGCCAGCAGCTCCCCGGGACTAGCGGGTAAAGGGACCCAGTACTTC. Amino acid sequence: CASSSPGLAGKGTQYF.

In its sample, this clonotype was seen once. The rearrangement uses TRBV6-1 and TRBJ2-2; TRBD1 agrees at 10 bases. The germline V gene has CDR1 MNHNS and CDR2 SASEGT. The CDR3 runs to 18 residues. The V segment lost 6 bases and the J segment 1 base; nucleotides outside the gene matches: 11. CDR3 region: CASSLTPGQGQNTGELFF. The DNA for the CDR3 is TGTGCCAGCAGCCTCACCCCGGGACAGGGGCAGAACACCGGGGAGCTGTTTTTT.

V usage is TRBV29-1 and J usage is TRBJ2-5; D is undetermined. Between the trimmed V and J ends, which lost 7 bases and 4 bases, there was a span of 7 bases. This CDR3 region has 10 residues. Looked up from germline, CDR1 is SQVTM and CDR2 is ANQGSEA. The CDR3 protein is CSAERETQYF. The CDR3 DNA follows: TGCAGCGCAGAAAGAGAGACCCAGTACTTC.

This clonotype turned up a few times. The chain recombines TRBV7-9 with TRBJ1-1, with D uncertain. Trimming removed 3 bases from V and 2 bases from J, with 10 bases in between. Germline V lookup: CDR1 SEHNR, CDR2 FQNEAQ (reference sequence). CDR3 length: 14 amino acids. CDR3 DNA: TGTGCCAGCAGCTTCCTCCCGGTAAACACTGAAGCTTTCTTT. Its translation: CASSFLPVNTEAFF.

This clonotype came up many times. The chain couples TRBV12-3 or TRBV12-4 to TRBJ1-2, with D tentatively TRBD1 (6 bases). The CDR3 consists of 13 residues. Trimming took 3 bases from V and 7 from J, leaving 12 bases between them. The DNA of the CDR3 is TGTGCCAGCAGTTTGAGGGGAGGGGGTGGCTACACCTTC. Residues: CASSLRGGGGYTF.

CDR3: CASRHGTRQGSHEQFF. The CDR3 nucleotides are TGTGCCAGCAGACATGGGACCCGACAGGGTTCCCATGAGCAGTTCTTC. The J gene is TRBJ2-1, the V gene TRBV28, with 7 positions matching TRBD1. There are 16 residues in the CDR3. Germline V gene data show CDR1 as MDHEN and CDR2 as SYDVKM. The trim removed 6 bases at V and 8 bases at J, leaving 16 bases unmatched.

The table lists this clonotype with many counts. The rearrangement joins TRBV20-1 to TRBJ1-2; no clear D. This CDR3 comprises 9 residues. In germline, CDR1 is DFQATT, CDR2 SNEGSKA (reference sequence). Trimming stripped 6 bases from V and 8 bases from J, with 7 bases between. The CDR3 sequence: CSARGGYTF. CDR3 in DNA: TGCAGTGCCCGAGGCGGCTACACCTTC.

The chain joins TRBV28 to TRBJ2-7, with 8 bases matching TRBD1. Per germline, CDR1 MDHEN and CDR2 SYDVKM. The CDR3 has 16 amino acids. The junction had 15 bases not matched to a gene; V was cut back by 4 bases and J by 7 bases. For the CDR3, the DNA is TGTGCCAGCAGTTCTCTACCTCCCGGACAGGGTGGGGAGCAGTACTTC. It encodes CASSSLPPGQGGEQYF.